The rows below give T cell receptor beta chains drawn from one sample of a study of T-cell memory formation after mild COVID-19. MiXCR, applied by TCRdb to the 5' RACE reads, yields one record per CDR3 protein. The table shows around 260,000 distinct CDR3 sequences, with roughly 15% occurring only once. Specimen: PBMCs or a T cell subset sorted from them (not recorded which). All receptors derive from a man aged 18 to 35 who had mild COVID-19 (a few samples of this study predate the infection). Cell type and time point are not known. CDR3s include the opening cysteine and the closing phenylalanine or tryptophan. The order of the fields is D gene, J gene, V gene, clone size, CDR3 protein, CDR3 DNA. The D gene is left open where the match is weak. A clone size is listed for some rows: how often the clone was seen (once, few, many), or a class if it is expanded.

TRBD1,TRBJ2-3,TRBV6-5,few,CASSGTGVSTDTQYF,TGTGCCAGCAGTGGGACAGGGGTTAGCACAGATACGCAGTATTTT
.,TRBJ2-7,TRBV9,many,CASSVGVGGEQYF,TGTGCCAGCAGCGTAGGGGTTGGGGGCGAGCAGTACTTC
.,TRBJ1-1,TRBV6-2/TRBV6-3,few,CASRLPLRQNTEAFF,TGTGCCAGCAGATTACCTTTAAGGCAGAACACTGAAGCTTTCTTT
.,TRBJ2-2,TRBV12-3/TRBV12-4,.,CASRGTRRAGELFF,TGTGCCAGCAGGGGGACGAGGAGGGCCGGGGAGCTGTTTTTT
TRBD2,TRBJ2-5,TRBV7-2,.,CASSFTTSGGETQYF,TGTGCCAGCAGCTTCACGACTAGCGGTGGGGAGACCCAGTACTTC
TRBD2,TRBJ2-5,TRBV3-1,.,CASSQALAGAREETQYF,TGTGCCAGCAGCCAAGCGCTAGCGGGGGCCCGTGAAGAGACCCAGTACTTC
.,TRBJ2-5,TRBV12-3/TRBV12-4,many,CASSSLETQYF,TGTGCCAGCAGCTCGCTGGAGACCCAGTACTTC
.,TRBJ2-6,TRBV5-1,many,CASTAVAATGANVLTF,TGCGCCAGCACGGCCGTTGCGGCAACTGGGGCCAACGTCCTGACTTTC
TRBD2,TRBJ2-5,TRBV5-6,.,CASSGPGLARETQYF,TGTGCCAGCAGCGGGCCGGGACTAGCAAGAGAGACCCAGTACTTC
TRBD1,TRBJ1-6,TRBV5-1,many,CASRPRDSAYNSPLHF,TGCGCCAGCAGGCCGAGGGACAGCGCCTATAATTCACCCCTCCACTTT
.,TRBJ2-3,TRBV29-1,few,CSAIRTGTDTQYF,TGCAGCGCTATACGGACGGGCACAGATACGCAGTATTTT
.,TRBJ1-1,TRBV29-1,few,CSVDRNTEAFF,TGCAGCGTTGATAGGAACACTGAAGCTTTCTTT
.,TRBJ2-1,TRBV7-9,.,CASMADNEQFF,TGTGCCAGCATGGCCGACAATGAGCAGTTCTTC
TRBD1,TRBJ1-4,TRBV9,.,CASSHEGGADEKLFF,TGTGCCAGCAGCCATGAAGGGGGCGCGGATGAAAAACTGTTTTTT
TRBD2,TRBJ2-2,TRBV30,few,CAWMKGYRTSGHTGELFF,TGTGCCTGGATGAAGGGGTACCGGACTAGCGGGCACACCGGGGAGCTGTTTTTT
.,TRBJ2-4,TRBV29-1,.,CSYTVGASIQYF,TGCAGCTATACCGTTGGGGCGAGCATTCAGTACTTC
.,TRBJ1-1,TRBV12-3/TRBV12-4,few,CASSWQGSTEAFF,TGTGCCAGCAGTTGGCAGGGTAGCACTGAAGCTTTCTTT
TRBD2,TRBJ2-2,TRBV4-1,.,CASSQPIAGATGELFF,TGCGCCAGCAGCCAACCTATAGCGGGTGCAACCGGGGAGCTGTTTTTT
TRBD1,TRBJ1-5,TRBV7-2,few,CASSFHRGPNQPQHF,TGTGCCAGCAGCTTCCACAGGGGGCCCAATCAGCCCCAGCATTTT
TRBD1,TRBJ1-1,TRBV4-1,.,CASSGTGGAGLAFF,TGCGCCAGCAGCGGGACAGGGGGCGCCGGTTTGGCTTTCTTT